The table lists the clone carrying this T cell receptor beta chain with a count of one. What it binds is not known. The data originate from a study of radiation and T cells in renal cell carcinoma. Whole-study findings and limits: Without pretreatment biopsies, baseline tumor clonotype presence was undetermined.

Profiled with immunoSEQ multiplex PCR; TCRdb holds only in-frame clones, not every one. This sample has some 43,000 clones; about 84% occur once, and the top ten carry less than 35%. This CDR3 is built from 15 residues. Trimming cost V 11 bases and J 0 bases, with 16 bases left between them. Germline assignment: CDR1 SNHLY and CDR2 FYNNEI. Indicated time point: blood 4 weeks post-SBRT, at nephrectomy. Treatment reported: 15 Gy SBRT to primary tumor, nephrectomy 4 weeks later. Nephrectomy followed 15 Gy stereotactic body radiation by 4 weeks. Radiation-treated patients gave blood at baseline, week 2 and week 4.

The receptor's source is a woman aged 70-85 years with renal cell carcinoma. The specimen comprised blood, sampled from a patient whose treatment included radiotherapy and nephrectomy. The rearrangement uses TRBV2 and TRBJ2-2, with D uncertain. In DNA, the CDR3 is TGTGCCTCTAGGCCTTGGACGACGAACACCGGGGAGCTGTTTTTT. Translation gives CASRPWTTNTGELFF.